This T cell receptor beta chain is drawn from a study of blood T cell repertoires in COVID-19. On the study more broadly: Samples representing acute and convalescent COVID-19 were sourced from the United States, Italy and Spain.

The V end was cut by 4 bases, the J end by 5 bases, with 15 bases between. The CDR3 extends over 14 amino acids. Per germline, CDR1 SGHVS and CDR2 FNYEAQ. How the authors handled the data: Amplification from reference gene primers served as the basis for estimated nucleated cell counts. Some clones are missing from TCRdb's copy, which holds only in-frame ones; the method was immunoSEQ multiplex PCR. Clone size and the V and J calls come from that table; the DNA yielded D and trimming. Among around 49,000 clones listed, 60% to 80% were seen once. Assignments of participants to cohorts depended upon their own reported clinical history.

The clonotype originates from a woman aged 45-65 years with acute COVID-19. J is TRBJ2-7 and V is TRBV7-6, with D possibly matching TRBD1 (7 bases). Material: PBMCs or T cells enriched from blood (not recorded which). In DNA form, the CDR3 reads TGTGCCAGCAGCTACAGGGGAGGAGGGAACGAGCAGTACTTC. This encodes CASSYRGGGNEQYF.